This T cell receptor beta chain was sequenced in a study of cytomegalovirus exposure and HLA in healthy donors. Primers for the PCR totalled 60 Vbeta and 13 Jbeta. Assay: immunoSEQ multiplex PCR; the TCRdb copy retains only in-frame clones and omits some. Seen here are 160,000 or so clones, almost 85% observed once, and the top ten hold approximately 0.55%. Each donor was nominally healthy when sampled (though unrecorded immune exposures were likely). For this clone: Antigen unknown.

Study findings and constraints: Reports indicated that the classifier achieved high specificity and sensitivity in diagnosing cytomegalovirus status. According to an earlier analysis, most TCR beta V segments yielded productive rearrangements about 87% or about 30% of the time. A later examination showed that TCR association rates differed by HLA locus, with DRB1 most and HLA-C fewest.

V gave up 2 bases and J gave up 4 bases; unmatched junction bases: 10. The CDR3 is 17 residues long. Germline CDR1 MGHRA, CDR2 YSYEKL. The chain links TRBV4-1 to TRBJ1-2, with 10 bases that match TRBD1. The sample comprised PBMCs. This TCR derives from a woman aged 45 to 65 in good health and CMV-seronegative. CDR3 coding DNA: TGCGCCAGCAGCCAACAAAGCGCCGGACAGGGGGGCTATGGCTACACCTTC. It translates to CASSQQSAGQGGYGYTF.